A single sample is the source of the 27 T cell receptor beta chains below, sequenced in a study of regulatory T cells in long-lasting Graves disease. The TCR beta library used iRepertoire HTBI primers with Arm-PCR amplification of CDR3. MiXCR was run by TCRdb on the multiplex PCR reads, yielding one entry per CDR3 protein. The table lists over 500,000 distinct CDR3 sequences, 16% of them singletons, with 18% in the top ten. Time point specified: newly diagnosed GD, antithyroid drugs for less than 3 months. RNA from PBMCs was the source of the TCR library. The same sample was also studied in work on T cells in Graves' hyperthyroidism and ophthalmopathy.

This material consisted of peripheral blood mononuclear cells (PBMCs), taken at new diagnosis, from a patient treated with antithyroid drugs. The receptors were sampled from a woman aged 30 to 39 with Graves disease.

This clonotype was observed many times. This sequence joins TRBV7-2 and TRBJ2-3; D not certain. The CDR3 length is 13 residues. V was clipped by 5 bases and J by 4 bases, with 10 bases between them. The germline V gene encodes CDR1 SGHTA and CDR2 FQGNSA. The CDR3 protein is CASSPAPPDTQYF. CDR3 coding DNA: TGTGCCAGCAGCCCAGCCCCCCCAGATACGCAGTATTTT. Full variable domain (outside the CDR3, taken from reference TRBV7-2 and TRBJ2-3): GAGVSQSPSNKVTEKGKDVELRCDPISGHTALYWYRQSLGQGLEFLIYFQGNSAPDKSGLPSDRFSAERTGGSVSTLTIQRTQQEDSAVYLCASSPAPPDTQYFGPGTRLTVL.

This clonotype came up many times. V is TRBV30 and J is TRBJ2-1; 7 bases match TRBD2. Trimming took 0 bases from V and 4 from J; bases not matched to a gene: 6. The CDR3 covers 15 residues. CDR1 is GTSNPN and CDR2 is SVGIG in the germline V gene (reference sequence). The chain's CDR3 is CAWSVGLVRYNEQFF. In DNA, the CDR3 is TGTGCCTGGAGTGTAGGACTAGTCCGTTACAATGAGCAGTTCTTC.

This clonotype was counted between two and nine times. The chain uses TRBV20-1 and TRBJ2-2, with 7 bases identical to TRBD1. The length of the CDR3 is 14 residues. V dropped 2 bases and J dropped 5; count of bases not matched to a gene: 5. CDR1 DFQATT and CDR2 SNEGSKA come from the germline V gene (reference sequence). CDR3 DNA: TGCAGTGCTAGAAAGCCAGGGGGAACCGGGGAGCTGTTTTTT. It specifies CSARKPGGTGELFF.

The rearrangement joins TRBV6-2 or TRBV6-3 to TRBJ2-1, with 11 bases matching TRBD2. Germline-derived CDR1 and CDR2 are MNHEY and SVGEGT. J lost 5 bases, V lost 2 bases, and 14 bases had no gene match. The length of the CDR3 is 19 residues. The CDR3 here is CASSYVLAGGNPFHNEQFF. CDR3 nucleotide sequence: TGTGCCAGCAGTTACGTTCTAGCGGGAGGCAATCCGTTCCACAATGAGCAGTTCTTC.

This clonotype was seen a handful of times. J is TRBJ2-1 and V is TRBV6-1, with D perhaps being TRBD1 or TRBD2 (10 bases each). V was clipped by 9 bases and J by 7 bases, with 28 bases between them. The CDR3 is made up of 17 amino acids. Germline V gene lookup returns CDR1 MNHNS and CDR2 SASEGT. The DNA of the CDR3 is TGTGCCAGTACCGGGACAGGGGTTAGCGGGAGGTCTAATGAGCAGTTCTTC. The encoded protein is CASTGTGVSGRSNEQFF.

This clonotype was found a few times. The chain carries TRBV6-1 and TRBJ1-2; D perhaps matches TRBD1 (6 bases). Trimming pared 3 bases from V and 4 bases from J, leaving 18 bases between. Germline values: CDR1 MNHNS, CDR2 SASEGT. The CDR3 has 16 residues. The CDR3 bases are TGTGCCAGCAGTGACGGGGGGCCCCGGGGGGGCTATGGCTACACCTTC. This translates into CASSDGGPRGGYGYTF.

The chain has TRBV5-5 and TRBJ1-6; 10 nucleotides line up with TRBD1. This CDR3 is built from 16 residues. From germline, CDR1 is SGHKS and CDR2 YYEKEE (reference sequence). V trimming: 0 bases; J trimming: 8 bases; junction bases outside the gene matches: 5. This CDR3 is CASSLALGQGYSPLHF. CDR3 nucleotide sequence: TGTGCCAGCAGCTTGGCCCTGGGACAGGGGTATTCACCCCTCCACTTT. Full variable domain (outside the CDR3, taken from reference TRBV5-5 and TRBJ1-6): DAGVTQSPTHLIKTRGQQVTLRCSPISGHKSVSWYQQVLGQGPQFIFQYYEKEERGRGNFPDRFSARQFPNYSSELNVNALLLGDSALYLCASSLALGQGYSPLHFGNGTRLTVT.

The V and J genes are TRBV6-1 and TRBJ1-2, with 12 bases aligning to TRBD1. Germline CDR1 and CDR2: MNHNS and SASEGT. The CDR3 runs 15 residues. Unmatched junction bases numbered 6, after V lost 6 bases and J lost 4 bases. CDR3 sequence: CASRGQGALGYGYTF. For the CDR3, the DNA is TGTGCCAGCAGGGGACAGGGGGCGCTCGGCTATGGCTACACCTTC.

This clonotype was seen many times. J is TRBJ2-7 and V is TRBV20-1; 8 nucleotides align to TRBD1. The CDR3 has 14 amino acids. V shed 6 bases, J shed 2 bases, and the junction held 9 bases outside the gene matches. Germline V lookup: CDR1 DFQATT, CDR2 SNEGSKA (reference sequence). CDR3 coding DNA: TGCAGTGCCCGACAGGGGCAGAACACCTACGAGCAGTACTTC. Protein: CSARQGQNTYEQYF.

This rearrangement joins TRBV18 to TRBJ2-1; 9 bases agree with TRBD2. Losses at the gene ends were 1 base for V and 7 bases for J; bases not matched to a gene: 8. Germline values: CDR1 KGHSH, CDR2 LQKENI. The CDR3 loop spans 16 amino acids. The DNA of the CDR3 is TGTGCCAGCTCACCACAGGCGGGAGGGGGTGCGAATGAGCAGTTCTTC. This translates into CASSPQAGGGANEQFF.

This clonotype was observed many times. The gene calls are TRBV24-1 and TRBJ1-2, with no clear D. Trimming removed 4 bases from V and 9 bases from J, with 8 bases in between. This CDR3 spans 11 amino acids. Germline loops: CDR1 KGHDR, CDR2 SFDVKD. The CDR3 nucleotides read TGTGCCACCAGTGACCTATCTAGCTACACCTTC. Translation gives CATSDLSSYTF.

This clonotype was seen many times. The chain joins TRBV30 to TRBJ2-7; no firm D call. The V end lost 0 bases, the J end lost 4 bases, and 7 bases lay between the germline ends. CDR3 size: 12 residues. From germline, CDR1 is GTSNPN and CDR2 SVGIG (reference sequence). CDR3 in DNA: TGTGCCTGGAGTGTACGGGTTTACGAGCAGTACTTC. As protein: CAWSVRVYEQYF.

The sample holds many counts of this clonotype. The chain employs TRBV7-2 and TRBJ2-7, with 10 bases identical to TRBD2. The germline V gene has CDR1 SGHTA and CDR2 FQGNSA. V lost 5 bases to trimming and J lost 3 bases; unmatched junction nucleotides: 7. This CDR3 has 15 amino acids. CDR3 sequence reads: CASSARASGSYEQYF. CDR3 nucleotide sequence: TGTGCCAGCAGCGCCCGGGCTAGCGGGAGCTACGAGCAGTACTTC.

The sample holds a few counts of this clonotype. The chain combines TRBV19 with TRBJ1-5; possible D gene TRBD1, 5 bases. V was cut by 7 bases and J by 5 bases, with 9 bases left in between. CDR1 is LNHDA and CDR2 is SQIVND in the germline V gene (reference sequence). This CDR3 has 12 residues. The CDR3 nucleotides are TGTGCCAGTAATCGGGGCCATCAGCCCCAGCATTTT. Translating gives CASNRGHQPQHF.

This clonotype was picked up many times. The CDR3 DNA reads TGCAGCGTTGAAGTGTGGGAGGGCTTCTACGAGCAGTACTTC. Translated: CSVEVWEGFYEQYF. The V call is TRBV29-1, the J call TRBJ2-7; the match to TRBD2 covers 7 bases. CDR3 length: 14 residues. Germline V gene lookup returns CDR1 SQVTM and CDR2 ANQGSEA. V trimming: 1 base; J trimming: 3 bases; junction bases outside the gene matches: 6.

The chain recombines TRBV6-2 or TRBV6-3 with TRBJ1-1; 7 bases line up with TRBD1. Germline V gene data show CDR1 as MNHEY and CDR2 as SVGEGT. V was pared by 7 bases and J by 6 bases, with 8 bases of the junction left unmatched. The CDR3 has 13 amino acids. The CDR3: CASTTTGDAEAFF. CDR3 coding DNA: TGTGCCAGCACAACCACAGGGGACGCTGAAGCTTTCTTT.

The CDR3 protein is CASSQDYGAGYTF. CDR3 coding DNA: TGTGCCAGCAGCCAAGATTACGGGGCGGGCTACACCTTC. The chain joins TRBV3-1 to TRBJ1-2; D perhaps matches TRBD1 (5 bases). Germline V gene data show CDR1 as LGHDT and CDR2 as YNNKEL (reference sequence). CDR3 length: 13 amino acids. Trimming shortened V by 0 bases and J by 8 bases, and 10 bases separated the two germline ends.

This clonotype was seen a few times. V is TRBV2 and J is TRBJ2-2; D uncertain. The CDR3 runs to 15 residues. The germline CDR1 and CDR2 sequences are SNHLY and FYNNEI. V was pared by 4 bases and J by 0 bases, with 9 bases between. The DNA for the CDR3 is TGTGCCAGCAGTGTGCGTCAGACGAACACCGGGGAGCTGTTTTTT. It translates to CASSVRQTNTGELFF.

This clonotype was picked up a small number of times. The V call is TRBV10-1, the J call TRBJ2-5; D is possibly TRBD1 (5 bases). Germline V gene lookup returns CDR1 WNHNN and CDR2 SYGVQD (reference sequence). This CDR3 is 14 amino acids long. V dropped 6 bases and J dropped 5 bases, with 16 bases sitting between them. The DNA for the CDR3 is TGCGCCAGCAGCCCTAAAGGGGATTGGGAGACCCAGTACTTC. Translation gives CASSPKGDWETQYF.

The chain combines TRBV28 with TRBJ2-6; no reliable D call. V lost 1 base to trimming and J lost 0 bases, with 4 bases between them. The germline V gene has CDR1 MDHEN and CDR2 SYDVKM. This CDR3 contains 15 residues. The CDR3 DNA is TGTGCCAGCAGTTTATTACCCTCTGGGGCCAACGTCCTGACTTTC. This encodes CASSLLPSGANVLTF.

This clonotype occurred many times. This chain connects TRBV2 to TRBJ2-2; weak D call: TRBD1 (6 bases). The CDR3 spans 14 residues. Trimming took 6 bases from V and 0 from J, leaving 8 bases between them. CDR1 and CDR2 (germline): SNHLY, FYNNEI. For the CDR3, the DNA is TGTGCCAGCAGCGGACAGACGAACACCGGGGAGCTGTTTTTT. Translated: CASSGQTNTGELFF.

This rearrangement joins TRBV28 to TRBJ2-5; D could derive from TRBD1 or TRBD2 (5 bases each). Trimming left V 6 bases short and J 7 bases short, with 15 bases between. The CDR3 extends over 13 amino acids. CDR1 and CDR2 (germline): MDHEN, SYDVKM. The CDR3 loop reads CASRNTGRATQYF. The DNA for the CDR3 is TGTGCCAGCAGGAACACGGGGCGGGCGACCCAGTACTTC.

In its sample, this clonotype was seen many times. The rearrangement links TRBV27 to TRBJ2-1; D tentatively fits TRBD1 or TRBD2 (5 bases each). Germline assignment: CDR1 MNHEY and CDR2 SMNVEV (reference sequence). The germline V and J ends were trimmed by 7 bases and 1 base, with 14 bases remaining between them. This CDR3 has 15 amino acids. The CDR3 loop is CASTNTGRSYNEQFF. CDR3 sequence (DNA): TGTGCCAGCACAAATACGGGGCGGTCCTACAATGAGCAGTTCTTC.

A note on this clonotype: This sequence may be a read error, since a much larger clone differs from it by one base. The chain joins TRBV28 to TRBJ2-7, with D perhaps matching TRBD1 (5 bases). CDR1 and CDR2 from the germline V gene are MDHEN and SYDVKM. The CDR3 runs 12 residues. Trimming removed 8 bases at V and 3 bases at J, with 11 bases between. CDR3 nucleotides: TGTGCCAGCTATGCGCAGGGCTACGAGCAGTACTTC. It specifies CASYAQGYEQYF.

The chain is built from TRBV20-1 and TRBJ1-4, with D unresolved. Deletions cut 0 bases from V and 1 base from J, with 6 bases between. CDR1 is DFQATT and CDR2 is SNEGSKA in the germline V gene (reference sequence). The CDR3 contains 14 residues. The CDR3, as DNA: TGCAGTGCTAGAGAGCGAAGAACTAATGAAAAACTGTTTTTT. It codes for CSARERRTNEKLFF.

This chain joins TRBV7-3 and TRBJ2-3, with a weak D call TRBD2 (6 bases). Germline V lookup: CDR1 SGHTA, CDR2 FQGTGA. V gave up 1 base and J gave up 0 bases, with 14 bases separating them. This CDR3 has 17 amino acids. CDR3 bases: TGTGCCAGCAGCTTAAGCGGGATCACTACTAGCACAGATACGCAGTATTTT. Translated: CASSLSGITTSTDTQYF.

This clonotype has just a few counts. The V gene is TRBV7-3, the J gene TRBJ1-1; D is ambiguous. V lost 4 bases and J 3 bases, leaving 9 bases between the germline ends. The CDR3 contains 13 residues. Germline lookup yields CDR1 SGHTA and CDR2 FQGTGA. The CDR3 nucleotides are TGTGCCAGCAGCTCGGGAATGGACACTGAAGCTTTCTTT. Residues: CASSSGMDTEAFF.